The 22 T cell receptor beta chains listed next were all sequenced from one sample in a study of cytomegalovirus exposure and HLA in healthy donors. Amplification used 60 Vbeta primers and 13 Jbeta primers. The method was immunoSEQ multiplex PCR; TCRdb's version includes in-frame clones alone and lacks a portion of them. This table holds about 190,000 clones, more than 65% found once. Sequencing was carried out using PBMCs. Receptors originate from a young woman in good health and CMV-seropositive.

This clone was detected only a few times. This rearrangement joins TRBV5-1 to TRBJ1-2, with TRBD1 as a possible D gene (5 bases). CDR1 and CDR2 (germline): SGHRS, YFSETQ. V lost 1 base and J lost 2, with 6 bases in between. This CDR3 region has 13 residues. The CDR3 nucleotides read TGCGCCAGCAGCTTGAAGGGGAACTATGGCTACACCTTC. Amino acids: CASSLKGNYGYTF.

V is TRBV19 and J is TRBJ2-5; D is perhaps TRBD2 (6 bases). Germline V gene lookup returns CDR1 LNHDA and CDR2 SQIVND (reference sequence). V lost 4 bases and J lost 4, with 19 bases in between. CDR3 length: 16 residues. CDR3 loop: CASSTSLAASRETQYF. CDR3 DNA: TGTGCCAGTAGTACCTCTTTAGCGGCCTCAAGAGAGACCCAGTACTTC.

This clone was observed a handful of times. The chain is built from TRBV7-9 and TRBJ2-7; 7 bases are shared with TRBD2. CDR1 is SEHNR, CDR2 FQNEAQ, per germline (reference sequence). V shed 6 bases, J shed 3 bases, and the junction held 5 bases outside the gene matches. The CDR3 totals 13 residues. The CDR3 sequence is CASSHAGVYEQYF. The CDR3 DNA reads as TGTGCCAGCAGTCACGCGGGAGTCTACGAGCAGTACTTC. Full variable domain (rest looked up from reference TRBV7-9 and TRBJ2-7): DTGVSQNPRHKITKRGQNVTFRCDPISEHNRLYWYRQTLGQGPEFLTYFQNEAQLEKSRLLSDRFSAERPKGSFSTLEIQRTEQGDSAMYLCASSHAGVYEQYFGPGTRLTVT.

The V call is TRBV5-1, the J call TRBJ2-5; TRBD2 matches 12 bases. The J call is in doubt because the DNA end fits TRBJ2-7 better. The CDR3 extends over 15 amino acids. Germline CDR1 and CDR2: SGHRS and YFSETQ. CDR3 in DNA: TGCGCCAGCACTCTAGCGGGAGGGCCTCCCTACGAGCAGTACTTC. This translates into CASTLAGGPPYEQYF.

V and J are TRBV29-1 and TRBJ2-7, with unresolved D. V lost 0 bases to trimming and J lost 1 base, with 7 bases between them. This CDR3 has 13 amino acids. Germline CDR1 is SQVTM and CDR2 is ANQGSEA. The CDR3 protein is CSVEESLSYEQYF. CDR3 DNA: TGCAGCGTTGAAGAGAGTCTATCCTACGAGCAGTACTTC.

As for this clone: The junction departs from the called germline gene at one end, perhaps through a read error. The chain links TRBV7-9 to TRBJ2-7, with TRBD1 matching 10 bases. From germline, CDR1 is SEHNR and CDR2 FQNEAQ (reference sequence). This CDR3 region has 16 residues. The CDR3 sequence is CSSSSLDRGLSYEQYF. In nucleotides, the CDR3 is TGTTCCAGCAGCTCCCTAGACAGGGGGCTCTCCTACGAGCAGTACTTC.

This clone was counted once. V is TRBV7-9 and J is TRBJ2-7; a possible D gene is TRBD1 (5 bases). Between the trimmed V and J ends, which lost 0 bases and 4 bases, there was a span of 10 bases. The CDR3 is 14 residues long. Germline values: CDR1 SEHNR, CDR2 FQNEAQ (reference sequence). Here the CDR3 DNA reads TGTGCCAGCAGCTTAGCGCTCAGGGATTACGAGCAGTACTTC. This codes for CASSLALRDYEQYF.

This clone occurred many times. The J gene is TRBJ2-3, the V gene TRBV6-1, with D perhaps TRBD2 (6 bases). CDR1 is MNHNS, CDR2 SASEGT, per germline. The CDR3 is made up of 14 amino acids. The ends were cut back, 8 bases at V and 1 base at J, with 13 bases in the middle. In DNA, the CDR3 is TGTGCCAGCGGCGAGATAGCGGGCACAGATACGCAGTATTTT. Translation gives CASGEIAGTDTQYF.

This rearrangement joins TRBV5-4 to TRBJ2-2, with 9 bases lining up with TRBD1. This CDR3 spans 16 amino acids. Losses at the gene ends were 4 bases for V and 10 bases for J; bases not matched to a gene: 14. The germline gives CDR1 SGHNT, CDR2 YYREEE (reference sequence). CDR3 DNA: TGTGCCAGCAGCCCCCGGGACAGGGTTTTATCCGAGGAGCTGTTTTTT. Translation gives CASSPRDRVLSEELFF.

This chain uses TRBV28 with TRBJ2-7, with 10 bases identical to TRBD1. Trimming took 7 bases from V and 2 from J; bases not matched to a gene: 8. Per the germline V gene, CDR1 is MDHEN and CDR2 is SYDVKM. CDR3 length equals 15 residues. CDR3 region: CASKSGGQGPYEQYF. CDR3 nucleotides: TGTGCCAGCAAGAGTGGGGGACAGGGGCCCTACGAGCAGTACTTC.

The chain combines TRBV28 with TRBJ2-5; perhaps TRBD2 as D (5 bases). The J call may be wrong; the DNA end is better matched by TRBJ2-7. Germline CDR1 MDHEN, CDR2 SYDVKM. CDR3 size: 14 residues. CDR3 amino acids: CASSLTGSSYEQYF. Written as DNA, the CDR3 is TGTGCCAGCAGTTTGACGGGAAGCTCCTACGAGCAGTACTTC.

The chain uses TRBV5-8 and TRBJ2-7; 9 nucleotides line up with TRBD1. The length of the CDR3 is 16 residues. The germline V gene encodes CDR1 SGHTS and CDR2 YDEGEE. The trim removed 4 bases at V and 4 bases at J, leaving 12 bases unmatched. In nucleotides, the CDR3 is TGTGCCAGCAGCCCTCTACAGGGGGCGTCGCAATACGAGCAGTACTTC. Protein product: CASSPLQGASQYEQYF.

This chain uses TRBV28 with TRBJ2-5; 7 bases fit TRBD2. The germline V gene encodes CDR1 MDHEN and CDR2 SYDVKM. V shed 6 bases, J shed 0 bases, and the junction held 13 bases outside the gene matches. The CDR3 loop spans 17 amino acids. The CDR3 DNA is TGTGCCAGCAGCCAACCTCTAGGGAGGGAGGACCAAGAGACCCAGTACTTC. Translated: CASSQPLGREDQETQYF. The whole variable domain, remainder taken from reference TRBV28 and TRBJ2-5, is DVKVTQSSRYLVKRTGEKVFLECVQDMDHENMFWYRQDPGLGLRLIYFSYDVKMKEKGDIPEGYSVSREKKERFSLILESASTNQTSMYLCASSQPLGREDQETQYFGPGTRLLVL.

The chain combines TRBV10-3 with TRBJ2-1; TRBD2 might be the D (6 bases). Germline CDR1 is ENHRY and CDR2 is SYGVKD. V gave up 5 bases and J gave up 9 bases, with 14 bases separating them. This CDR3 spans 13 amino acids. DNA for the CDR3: TGTGCCATCAGTTCGGGAGCTCCGGCTGAGCAGTTCTTC. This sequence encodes CAISSGAPAEQFF.

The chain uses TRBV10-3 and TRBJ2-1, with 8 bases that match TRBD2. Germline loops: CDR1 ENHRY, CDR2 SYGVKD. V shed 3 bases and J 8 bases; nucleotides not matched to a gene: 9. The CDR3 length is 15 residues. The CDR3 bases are TGTGCCATCAGTGAAAGAAGCGGGAGAGGCGATGAGCAGTTCTTC. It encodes CAISERSGRGDEQFF.

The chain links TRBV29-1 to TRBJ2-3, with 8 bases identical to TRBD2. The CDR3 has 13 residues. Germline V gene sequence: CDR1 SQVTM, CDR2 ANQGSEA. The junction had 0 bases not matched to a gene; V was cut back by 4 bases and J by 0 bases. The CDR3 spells CSVGTSSTDTQYF. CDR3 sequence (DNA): TGCAGCGTTGGGACTAGCAGCACAGATACGCAGTATTTT.

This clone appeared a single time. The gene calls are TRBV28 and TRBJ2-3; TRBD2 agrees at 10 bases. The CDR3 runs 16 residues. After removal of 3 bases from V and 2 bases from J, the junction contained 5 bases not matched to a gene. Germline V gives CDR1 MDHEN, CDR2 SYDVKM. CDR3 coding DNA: TGTGCCAGCAGTTTGGTACTAGCGGGGACCACAGATACGCAGTATTTT. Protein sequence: CASSLVLAGTTDTQYF.

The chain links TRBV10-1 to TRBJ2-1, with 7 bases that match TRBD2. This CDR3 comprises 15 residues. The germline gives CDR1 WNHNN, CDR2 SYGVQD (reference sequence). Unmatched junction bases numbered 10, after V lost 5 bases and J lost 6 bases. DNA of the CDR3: TGCGCCAGCAGTCCACTTGCGGGGAGGGCCAATGAGCAGTTCTTC. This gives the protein CASSPLAGRANEQFF.

The CDR3 DNA follows: TGCGCCAGCAGCTTGAGACTAGCGGGAAATGAGCAGTTCTTC. This translates into CASSLRLAGNEQFF. V is TRBV5-1 and J is TRBJ2-1; 11 bases line up with TRBD2. V was clipped by 1 base and J by 7 bases; unmatched bases: 1. The CDR3 covers 14 residues. CDR1 SGHRS and CDR2 YFSETQ come from the germline V gene.

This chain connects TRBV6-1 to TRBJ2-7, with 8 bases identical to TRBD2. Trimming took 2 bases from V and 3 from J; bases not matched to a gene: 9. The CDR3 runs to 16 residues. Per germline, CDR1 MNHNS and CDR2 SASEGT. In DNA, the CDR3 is TGTGCCAGCAGTGAAAAAGGAGCGGGAGTTGGCTACGAGCAGTACTTC. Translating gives CASSEKGAGVGYEQYF.

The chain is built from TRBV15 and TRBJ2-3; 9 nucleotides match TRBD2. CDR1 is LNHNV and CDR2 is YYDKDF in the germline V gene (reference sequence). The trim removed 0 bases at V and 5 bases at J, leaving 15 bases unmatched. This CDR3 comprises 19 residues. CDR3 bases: TGTGCCACCAGCAGAGATAGGAATAGCGGGAGACCCTGGGGAGATACGCAGTATTTT. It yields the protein CATSRDRNSGRPWGDTQYF.

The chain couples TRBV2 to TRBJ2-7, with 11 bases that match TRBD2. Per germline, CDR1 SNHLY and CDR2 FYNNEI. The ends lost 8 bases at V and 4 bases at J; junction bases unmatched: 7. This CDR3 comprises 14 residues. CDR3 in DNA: TGTGCCAGCCGCCGGATAGCGGGAGGGTACGAGCAGTACTTC. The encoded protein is CASRRIAGGYEQYF.